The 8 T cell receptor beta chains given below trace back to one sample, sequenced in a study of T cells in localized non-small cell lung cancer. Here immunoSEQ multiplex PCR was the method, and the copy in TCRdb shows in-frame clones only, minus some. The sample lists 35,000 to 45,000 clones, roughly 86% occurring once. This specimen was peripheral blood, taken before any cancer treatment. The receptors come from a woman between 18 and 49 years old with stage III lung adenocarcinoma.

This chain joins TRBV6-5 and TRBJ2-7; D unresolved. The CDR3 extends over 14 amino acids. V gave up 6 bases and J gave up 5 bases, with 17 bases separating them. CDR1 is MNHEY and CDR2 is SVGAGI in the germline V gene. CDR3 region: CASSRSLRTHEQYF. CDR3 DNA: TGTGCCAGCAGCCGTTCGCTCCGGACCCACGAGCAGTACTTC.

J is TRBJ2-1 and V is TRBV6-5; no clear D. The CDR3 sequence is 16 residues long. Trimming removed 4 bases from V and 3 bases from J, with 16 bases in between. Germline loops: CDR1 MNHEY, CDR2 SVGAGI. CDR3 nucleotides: TGTGCCAGCAGTTTCGATCTAGGGTCGATCTACAATGAGCAGTTCTTC. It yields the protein CASSFDLGSIYNEQFF.

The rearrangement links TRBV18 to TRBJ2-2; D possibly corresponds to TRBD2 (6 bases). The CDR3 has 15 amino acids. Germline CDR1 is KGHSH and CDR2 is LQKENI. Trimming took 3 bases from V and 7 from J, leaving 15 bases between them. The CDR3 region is CASSPWQAGSGELFF. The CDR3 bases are TGTGCCAGCTCACCTTGGCAGGCGGGGAGCGGGGAGCTGTTTTTT.

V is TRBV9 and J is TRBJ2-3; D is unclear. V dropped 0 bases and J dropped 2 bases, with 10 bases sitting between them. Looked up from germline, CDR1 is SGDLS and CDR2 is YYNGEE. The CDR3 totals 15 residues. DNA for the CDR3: TGTGCCAGCAGCGTAGCAGTAATTCCCACAGATACGCAGTATTTT. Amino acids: CASSVAVIPTDTQYF. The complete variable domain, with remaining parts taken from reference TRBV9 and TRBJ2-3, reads DSGVTQTPKHLITATGQRVTLRCSPRSGDLSVYWYQQSLDQGLQFLIQYYNGEERAKGNILERFSAQQFPDLHSELNLSSLELGDSALYFCASSVAVIPTDTQYFGPGTRLTVL.

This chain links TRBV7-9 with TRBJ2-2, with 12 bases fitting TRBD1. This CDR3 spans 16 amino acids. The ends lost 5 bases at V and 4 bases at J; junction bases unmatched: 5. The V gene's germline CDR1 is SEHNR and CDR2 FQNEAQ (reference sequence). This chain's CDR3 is CASSRGTGGTTGELFF. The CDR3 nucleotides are TGTGCCAGCAGCCGAGGGACAGGGGGCACCACCGGGGAGCTGTTTTTT.

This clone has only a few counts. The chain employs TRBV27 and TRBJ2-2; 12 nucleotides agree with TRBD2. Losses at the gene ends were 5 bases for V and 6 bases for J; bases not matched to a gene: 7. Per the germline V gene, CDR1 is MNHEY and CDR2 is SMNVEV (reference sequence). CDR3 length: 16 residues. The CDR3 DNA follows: TGTGCCAGCAGTCCCAGGACTAGCGGGGTGGCCGGGGAGCTGTTTTTT. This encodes CASSPRTSGVAGELFF.

The CDR3, as DNA: TGCGCCAGCAGCCGGCTTGAGGCACAAAATTCACCCCTCCACTTT. The encoded protein is CASSRLEAQNSPLHF. The chain joins TRBV4-1 to TRBJ1-6; D call uncertain. With 4 bases removed from V and 7 bases from J, the gap between germline ends came to 14 bases. This CDR3 has 15 residues. Germline V gene sequence: CDR1 MGHRA, CDR2 YSYEKL.

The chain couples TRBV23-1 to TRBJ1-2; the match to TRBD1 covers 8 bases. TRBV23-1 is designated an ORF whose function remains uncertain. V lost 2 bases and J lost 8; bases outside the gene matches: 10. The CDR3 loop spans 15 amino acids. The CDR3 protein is CASSQPKDRATGYTF. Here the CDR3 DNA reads TGCGCCAGCAGTCAACCCAAGGACAGGGCTACAGGCTACACCTTC.